Listed here is a single T cell receptor (beta chain). The record originates from a study of shared clonotypes between healthy human individuals. Roughly 30,000 T cell genomes (around 0.2 ug DNA) went into each sorted-subset replicate. The table came from immunoSEQ multiplex PCR; TCRdb's copy has only in-frame clones and leaves some out. The sample has some 2 million clones, around 95% seen once. Germline V lookup: CDR1 GTSNPN, CDR2 SVGIG (reference sequence). V was trimmed by 2 bases and J by 2 bases, leaving 10 bases between them. The CDR3 contains 15 residues. The donor population consisted of healthy HIV-negative adults with no recent acute infections or vaccinations. All participating donors were Caucasian adults from Nashville, Tennessee.

The specimen was naive CD4+ T cells sorted from blood. Subset of the sample: CD45RA+ positively selected. The origin of this receptor is a young man in good health. The rearrangement links TRBV30 to TRBJ2-6; D ambiguous. In nucleotides, the CDR3 is TGTGCCTGGAGTCTTCGCCGGCCTGGGGCCAACGTCCTGACTTTC. Encoded protein: CAWSLRRPGANVLTF.